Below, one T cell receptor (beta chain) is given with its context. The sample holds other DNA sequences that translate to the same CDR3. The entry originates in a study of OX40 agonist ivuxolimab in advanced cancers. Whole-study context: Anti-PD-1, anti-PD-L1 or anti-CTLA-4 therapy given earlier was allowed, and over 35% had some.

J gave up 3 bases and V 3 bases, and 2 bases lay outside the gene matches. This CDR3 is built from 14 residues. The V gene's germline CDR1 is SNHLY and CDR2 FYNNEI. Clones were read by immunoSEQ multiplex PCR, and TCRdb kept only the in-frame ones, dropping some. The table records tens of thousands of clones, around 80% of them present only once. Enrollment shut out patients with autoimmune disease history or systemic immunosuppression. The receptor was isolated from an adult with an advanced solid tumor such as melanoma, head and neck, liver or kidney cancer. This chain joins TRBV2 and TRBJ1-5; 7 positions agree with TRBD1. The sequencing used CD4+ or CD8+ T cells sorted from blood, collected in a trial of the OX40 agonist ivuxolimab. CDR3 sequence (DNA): TGTGCCAGCAGTGACAGGGGGTCCAATCAGCCCCAGCATTTT. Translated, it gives CASSDRGSNQPQHF.